This TCR beta chain was found in a study of blood T cell repertoires in COVID-19 (dated by TCRdb to 2018 to 2020). With regard to the full study: The collaborator samples originated in the United States, Italy and Spain and spanned the acute and convalescent phases of COVID-19. The prospective study material was composed of cDNA or gDNA derived from T cells, B-cell-depleted T cells, or PBMCs. Samples were obtained from the ongoing ImmuneRACE study (first 160 participants) and from 1,254 subjects provided by 6 global collaborators. The repertoires were released in a freely available public database meant as a resource for research on the immune response to SARS-CoV-2. Deeply sampled blood TCRbeta repertoires from subjects exposed to, actively infected with, or recovered from COVID-19 were included in the dataset. The sample metadata nearly always contained a de-identified subject ID, COVID-19 status, age in years and sex. HLA class I and class II types, where available, came from metadata supplied by the sample provider rather than from assay-based typing. Study-wide findings and limitations: Clinical and demographic metadata were provided uncurated, with the amount varying by source and participant.

Enrolling through a virtual design, the prospective study's participants ranged in age from roughly 18 to 90 years and lived across about two dozen United States geographic areas. In the prospective study, cohorts were assigned on the basis of participant-reported clinical history obtained from a screening survey and a study questionnaire. Exposed participants had been in contact, within 2 weeks of entering the study, with a person who had a PCR-confirmed or clinician-diagnosed case of COVID-19. In the prospective study, mobile phlebotomists collected whole blood, serum and a nasopharyngeal or oropharyngeal swab from each participant. Over a roughly two-month period, participants in the prospective study had the option of providing additional blood draws and questionnaires. Blood samples from the prospective study were shipped frozen or at room temperature prior to DNA extraction. Via the germline V gene, CDR1 is SGHTA and CDR2 FQGNSA. The CDR3 contains 14 residues, cysteine and phenylalanine counted. Only the CDR3 DNA stays, 42 bases, in frame from base 1. Relative to germline, V is 1 base shorter and J is 5 bases shorter, with 11 bases between their ends.

TCRbeta CDR3 regions were amplified from genomic DNA by means of the immunoSEQ Assay, a bias-controlled multiplex PCR. On the authors' methods: Nucleated cell counts per sample were estimated from amplification of reference gene primers within the assay. Sequence reads were collapsed and filtered to measure the absolute abundance of every unique TCRbeta CDR3 rearrangement. Productive Simpson clonality was computed per sample as the square root of Simpson's diversity index over productive rearrangements. What TCRdb holds here is the immuneACCESS table cut down to in-frame rearrangements. Part of the clones is not present; checked against another copy, under half of the missing clones reflect an unresolved V gene, and the others are unexplained. From that table come the V and J calls and clone size; the DNA was used to work out D and trimming. The sample table holds 350,000 to 500,000 clones, of which around nine tenths were seen once. About 1.5% of the sample comes from the top ten.

As to this clone: Its antigen is unknown. Per-base quality was not reported, and no clone a single base away is much larger than it. Other nucleotide sequences from this sample produce the same CDR3.

Sequenced material: PBMCs or T cells enriched from blood (not recorded which). The sequence derives from a woman under 30 who had been exposed to COVID-19. The V and J segments used are TRBV7-2 and TRBJ2-5, with TRBD2 as a weak D call on 7 bases. The CDR3 region reads CASSLGGGRETQYF. The base sequence is TGTGCCAGCAGCTTAGGGGGGGGCAGGGAGACCCAGTACTTC.